Many counts were recorded for the clone carrying this T cell receptor (beta chain). Its antigen is not known. These data belong to a study of beta chain features in type 1 diabetes. The CDR3 consists of 12 residues. Trimming shortened V by 4 bases and J by 3 bases, and 9 bases separated the two germline ends. Germline CDR1 is SQVTM and CDR2 is ANQGSEA. Findings and caveats of the study: Sequencing of cDNA might inflate the share of cells that strongly express TCR. A definitive answer on HLA type influencing TCRB rearrangement was not reached here.

The authors reverse transcribed all of the isolated RNA, so sequencing captured expressed TCRB transcripts. Sequencing used immunoSEQ multiplex PCR; TCRdb keeps in-frame clones, though not all of them. This table has around 250,000 clones, about 30% appearing once. This chain uses TRBV29-1 with TRBJ1-1, with D perhaps TRBD1 (5 bases). The specimen sequenced was central memory CD4+ T cells from blood. The sequence came from a man aged 25-40 years in good health. CDR3 sequence reads: CSVVQGHTEAFF. The DNA of the CDR3 is TGCAGCGTTGTCCAGGGACACACTGAAGCTTTCTTT. The whole variable domain, filled in from reference TRBV29-1 and TRBJ1-1, reads SAVISQKPSRDICQRGTSLTIQCQVDSQVTMMFWYRQQPGQSLTLIATANQGSEATYESGFVIDKFPISRPNLTFSTLTVSNMSPEDSSIYLCSVVQGHTEAFFGQGTRLTVV.